Each of the 28 T cell receptor beta chains below was sequenced from the same sample in a study of blood T cell repertoires in COVID-19. This table comes from immunoSEQ multiplex PCR, and its TCRdb copy is limited to in-frame clones, with some not included. The sample yields a few hundred thousand clones, 89% seen once. Sequencing was carried out using peripheral blood. The receptors stem from a man in his late teens or twenties who had recovered from COVID-19.

The rearrangement uses TRBV4-2 and TRBJ1-1, with D maybe TRBD1 (5 bases). Germline V CDR1 and CDR2: LGHNA, YNFKEQ. The CDR3 totals 14 residues. The V end lost 3 bases, the J end lost 1 base, and 9 bases lay between the germline ends. The CDR3 nucleotides read TGTGCCAGCAGCCAGACAGTGACGAACACTGAAGCTTTCTTT. Amino acids: CASSQTVTNTEAFF.

This clone was seen more than once but under ten times. The chain recombines TRBV14 with TRBJ2-4; D is unclear. Trimming took off 0 bases at V and 3 bases at J, with 6 bases between the two ends. CDR3 length equals 14 residues. Germline V CDR1 and CDR2: SGHDN, FVKESK. The CDR3: CASSQDSGKNIQYF. Here the CDR3 DNA reads TGTGCCAGCAGCCAAGATAGTGGCAAAAACATTCAGTACTTC.

The chain has TRBV5-4 and TRBJ2-7, with 8 bases lining up with TRBD1. This CDR3 has 12 amino acids. From germline, CDR1 is SGHNT and CDR2 YYREEE (reference sequence). V shed 3 bases and J 7 bases; nucleotides not matched to a gene: 3. Written as DNA, the CDR3 is TGTGCCAGCAGCTGGACAGGGCGGGAGCAGTACTTC. This sequence encodes CASSWTGREQYF.

The J gene is TRBJ2-1, the V gene TRBV6-6; possibly TRBD2 for D (6 bases). The CDR3 totals 13 residues. V was cut by 6 bases and J by 9 bases, with 15 bases left in between. Per germline, CDR1 MNHNY and CDR2 SVGAGI (reference sequence). The CDR3 sequence: CASSHPSEPEQFF. Here the CDR3 DNA reads TGTGCCAGCAGCCACCCTAGCGAGCCTGAGCAGTTCTTC.

The chain links TRBV5-1 to TRBJ2-7; D gene uncertain. V lost 4 bases and J 2 bases, leaving 13 bases between the germline ends. The CDR3 totals 14 residues. Germline V gene sequence: CDR1 SGHRS, CDR2 YFSETQ. For the CDR3, the DNA is TGCGCCAGCAGCCCCGATGAGTTTCCCTACGAGCAGTACTTC. Residues: CASSPDEFPYEQYF. Looking up the rest from reference TRBV5-1 and TRBJ2-7 gives the full variable domain: KAGVTQTPRYLIKTRGQQVTLSCSPISGHRSVSWYQQTPGQGLQFLFEYFSETQRNKGNFPGRFSGRQFSNSRSEMNVSTLELGDSALYLCASSPDEFPYEQYFGPGTRLTVT.

The chain combines TRBV27 with TRBJ2-2; TRBD2 matches at 8 bases. The germline gives CDR1 MNHEY, CDR2 SMNVEV (reference sequence). This CDR3 spans 14 amino acids. Trimming cost V 8 bases and J 2 bases; bases outside gene matches: 4. The CDR3 coding sequence is TGTGCCAGCGCGGGACTAGACAACACCGGGGAGCTGTTTTTT. Its translation: CASAGLDNTGELFF.

Worth noting for this clone: Other DNA sequences of this sample code for an identical CDR3. The genes are TRBV27 and TRBJ1-1; 9 positions match TRBD1. There are 15 residues in the CDR3. V was clipped by 1 base and J by 1 base; unmatched bases: 1. Germline CDR1 MNHEY, CDR2 SMNVEV (reference sequence). The CDR3, as DNA: TGTGCCAGCAGTTTATGGGGACAGGGGAACACTGAAGCTTTCTTT. Protein: CASSLWGQGNTEAFF.

This clone has just one count. The chain uses TRBV5-1 and TRBJ1-4; 10 bases align to TRBD1. V lost 4 bases and J lost 7; bases outside the gene matches: 4. Germline loops: CDR1 SGHRS, CDR2 YFSETQ. The CDR3 spans 14 residues. The CDR3 reads CASSPGQGSEKLFF. The CDR3 DNA sequence: TGCGCCAGCAGCCCGGGACAGGGGAGTGAAAAACTGTTTTTT.

The V call is TRBV6-2 or TRBV6-3, the J call TRBJ2-5; 9 bases line up with TRBD2. The CDR3 contains 19 residues. The trim removed 7 bases at V and 2 bases at J, leaving 20 bases unmatched. Germline V lookup: CDR1 MNHEY, CDR2 SVGEGT. The DNA of the CDR3 is TGTGCCAGCAACCCAGCCCCCCAGACTAGCGGCAACCTACAAGAGACCCAGTACTTC. Protein product: CASNPAPQTSGNLQETQYF.

The V gene is TRBV6-2 or TRBV6-3, the J gene TRBJ2-1; TRBD2 aligns across 10 bases. J gave up 2 bases and V 4 bases, and 2 bases lay outside the gene matches. This CDR3 region has 15 residues. Germline-derived CDR1 and CDR2 are MNHEY and SVGEGT. CDR3 nucleotides: TGTGCCAGCAGTTGGACTAGCGGAACCTACAATGAGCAGTTCTTC. This translates into CASSWTSGTYNEQFF.

The genes are TRBV10-3 and TRBJ1-6; possible D gene TRBD1, 5 bases. Germline CDR1 ENHRY, CDR2 SYGVKD. This CDR3 comprises 15 residues. V was clipped by 0 bases and J by 5 bases, with 8 bases between them. CDR3 nucleotide sequence: TGTGCCATCAGTGAGTCCCCACAGGATAATTCACCCCTCCACTTT. Translated: CAISESPQDNSPLHF.

The chain carries TRBV9 and TRBJ1-2, with 8 bases lining up with TRBD1. The junction had 1 base not matched to a gene; V was cut back by 0 bases and J by 0 bases. Germline V gives CDR1 SGDLS, CDR2 YYNGEE. This CDR3 is 15 amino acids long. DNA for the CDR3: TGTGCCAGCAGCGTAGGGGGACAGGCTAACTATGGCTACACCTTC. Protein product: CASSVGGQANYGYTF.

Concerning this clone itself: A junction end diverges from the germline sequence, so it may reflect a read error. V usage is TRBV29-1 and J usage is TRBJ2-3; TRBD2 is a possible D gene (6 bases). CDR1 SQVTM and CDR2 ANQGSEA come from the germline V gene. The CDR3 has 11 residues. CDR3 nucleotide sequence: TGCAGCGTCGACGGGACTTCGGCCCCTGATTTT. Amino acid sequence: CSVDGTSAPDF.

This clone has just one count. The V call is TRBV4-3, the J call TRBJ1-5; the D is unclear. This CDR3 region has 15 residues. The V and J ends lost 6 bases and 1 base respectively, with 13 bases between them. The V gene's germline CDR1 is LGHNA and CDR2 YSLEER. CDR3 nucleotides: TGCGCCAGCAGTCGGAGCCTAGCGAGCAATCAGCCCCAGCATTTT. This encodes CASSRSLASNQPQHF.

V and J are TRBV5-1 and TRBJ1-1, with 7 bases fitting TRBD1. J was trimmed by 11 bases and V by 6 bases; bases with no gene match: 10. The CDR3 has 12 residues. Germline lookup yields CDR1 SGHRS and CDR2 YFSETQ. In DNA, the CDR3 is TGCGCCAGCACCGGGGACAGCCAACAGGCTTTCTTT. Translation: CASTGDSQQAFF.

The chain employs TRBV29-1 and TRBJ1-2; 8 bases line up with TRBD1. In germline, CDR1 is SQVTM, CDR2 ANQGSEA. The CDR3 sequence is 11 residues long. The junction had 3 bases not matched to a gene; V was cut back by 6 bases and J by 6 bases. DNA of the CDR3: TGCAGCGTCCCGGACAGGGATGGCTACACCTTC. Amino acid sequence: CSVPDRDGYTF.

The genes are TRBV15 and TRBJ1-5, with 7 bases matching TRBD1. Germline V gives CDR1 LNHNV, CDR2 YYDKDF (reference sequence). This CDR3 has 16 amino acids. After removal of 1 base from V and 7 bases from J, the junction contained 10 bases not matched to a gene. This CDR3 reads CATSRGQGTVGQPQHF. CDR3 coding DNA: TGTGCCACCAGCAGAGGACAGGGAACGGTTGGACAGCCCCAGCATTTT.

The chain recombines TRBV5-4 with TRBJ1-4; 10 bases line up with TRBD1. J gave up 7 bases and V 2 bases, and 5 bases lay outside the gene matches. Germline CDR1 SGHNT, CDR2 YYREEE (reference sequence). This CDR3 contains 15 residues. CDR3: CASSFGDRGGEKLFF. As DNA, the CDR3 is TGTGCCAGCAGCTTCGGGGACAGGGGTGGTGAAAAACTGTTTTTT.

The genes are TRBV5-6 and TRBJ2-7, with 7 bases aligning to TRBD2. The CDR3 spans 17 residues. Trimming took 5 bases from V and 3 from J; bases not matched to a gene: 17. Germline lookup yields CDR1 SGHDT and CDR2 YYEEEE. The CDR3 DNA reads as TGTGCCAGCAGGTCCGGGGGGACCCCGGGTGGGATCTACGAGCAGTACTTC. This codes for CASRSGGTPGGIYEQYF.

The rearrangement links TRBV6-2 or TRBV6-3 to TRBJ1-1; 8 bases agree with TRBD1. V was clipped by 4 bases and J by 6 bases; unmatched bases: 10. There are 15 residues in the CDR3. The germline gives CDR1 MNHEY, CDR2 SVGEGT. The CDR3 here is CASSWTLDRGAEAFF. DNA for the CDR3: TGTGCCAGCAGTTGGACCCTAGACAGGGGCGCTGAAGCTTTCTTT.

This clone was seen only a few times. This chain joins TRBV12-3 or TRBV12-4 and TRBJ1-1, with 8 bases matching TRBD1. The CDR3 has 12 amino acids. V shed 4 bases and J 12 bases; nucleotides not matched to a gene: 7. CDR3 nucleotides: TGTGCCAGCAGTTCAATGACAGGGGTAACTTTCTTT. Translated: CASSSMTGVTFF.

J is TRBJ2-1 and V is TRBV13; 8 bases match TRBD2. Germline loops: CDR1 PRHDT, CDR2 FYEKMQ (reference sequence). The CDR3 extends over 16 amino acids. J lost 0 bases, V lost 7 bases, and 8 bases had no gene match. CDR3 nucleotide sequence: TGTGCCAGCACCCCCCGGGGGGGGAACTCCTACAATGAGCAGTTCTTC. Its protein is CASTPRGGNSYNEQFF.

Of note for this clone: At the DNA level, this CDR3 is encoded by other sequences in the same sample as well. The V gene is TRBV9, the J gene TRBJ2-3; D gene ambiguous. This CDR3 is built from 12 residues. Between the trimmed V and J ends, which lost 3 bases and 1 base, there was a span of 3 bases. Germline V lookup: CDR1 SGDLS, CDR2 YYNGEE. CDR3 amino acids: CASSAGTDTQYF. The CDR3, as DNA: TGTGCCAGCAGCGCCGGCACAGATACGCAGTATTTT. The whole variable domain, remainder taken from reference TRBV9 and TRBJ2-3, is DSGVTQTPKHLITATGQRVTLRCSPRSGDLSVYWYQQSLDQGLQFLIQYYNGEERAKGNILERFSAQQFPDLHSELNLSSLELGDSALYFCASSAGTDTQYFGPGTRLTVL.

The chain links TRBV6-5 to TRBJ1-2; 8 bases match TRBD1. The CDR3 runs 15 residues. Per the germline V gene, CDR1 is MNHEY and CDR2 is SVGAGI. With V trimmed by 6 bases and J by 2 bases, 8 bases remained unmatched. The CDR3 loop is CASRDPTGANYGYTF. The CDR3 nucleotides are TGTGCCAGCAGGGACCCGACAGGGGCCAACTATGGCTACACCTTC.

The chain recombines TRBV27 with TRBJ2-3; weak D call: TRBD2 (7 bases). Germline V gene sequence: CDR1 MNHEY, CDR2 SMNVEV (reference sequence). The CDR3 runs 17 residues. V lost 3 bases and J 6 bases, leaving 22 bases between the germline ends. The CDR3 DNA sequence: TGTGCCAGCAGTTTGTTAGGGGGGGCCGACATTTTGGATACGCAGTATTTT. It translates to CASSLLGGADILDTQYF.

The rearrangement joins TRBV12-3 or TRBV12-4 to TRBJ2-3; D gene ambiguous. This CDR3 spans 12 amino acids. Between the trimmed V and J ends, which lost 7 bases and 0 bases, there was a span of 5 bases. The CDR3 region is CASTMSTDTQYF. The CDR3 nucleotides read TGTGCCAGCACAATGAGCACAGATACGCAGTATTTT.

The V gene is TRBV19, the J gene TRBJ2-3; TRBD1 matches 7 bases. This CDR3 region has 15 residues. With V trimmed by 6 bases and J by 6 bases, 12 bases remained unmatched. Germline-derived CDR1 and CDR2 are LNHDA and SQIVND (reference sequence). The CDR3 is CASRRTGLEGDTQYF. In nucleotides, the CDR3 is TGTGCCAGTAGAAGGACAGGTCTAGAGGGTGATACGCAGTATTTT.

The genes are TRBV6-1 and TRBJ1-2; the D gene is possibly TRBD1 (5 bases). V was pared by 0 bases and J by 4 bases, with 12 bases between. The CDR3 is 15 residues long. Germline V lookup: CDR1 MNHNS, CDR2 SASEGT. This CDR3 is CASSEAKGGGYGYTF. Here the CDR3 DNA reads TGTGCCAGCAGTGAAGCTAAGGGCGGGGGCTATGGCTACACCTTC.